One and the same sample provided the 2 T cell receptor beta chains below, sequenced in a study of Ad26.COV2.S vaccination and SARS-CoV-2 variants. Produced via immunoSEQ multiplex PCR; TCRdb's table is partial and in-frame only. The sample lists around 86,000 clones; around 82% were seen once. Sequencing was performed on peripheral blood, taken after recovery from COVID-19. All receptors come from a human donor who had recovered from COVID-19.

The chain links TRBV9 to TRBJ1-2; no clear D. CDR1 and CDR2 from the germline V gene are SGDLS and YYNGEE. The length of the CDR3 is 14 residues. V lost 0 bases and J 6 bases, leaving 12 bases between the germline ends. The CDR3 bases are TGTGCCAGCAGCGTAGGGCCGGGCCACGATGGCTACACCTTC. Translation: CASSVGPGHDGYTF.

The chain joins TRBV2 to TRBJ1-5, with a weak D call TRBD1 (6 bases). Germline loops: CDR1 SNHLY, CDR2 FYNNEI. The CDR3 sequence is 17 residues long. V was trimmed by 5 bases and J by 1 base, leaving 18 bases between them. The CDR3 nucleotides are TGTGCCAGCAGTATCTCAAGGGGGGCGCAAAGCAATCAGCCCCAGCATTTT. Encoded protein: CASSISRGAQSNQPQHF.